These T cell receptor beta chains were read from a single sample in a study of blood T cell repertoires in COVID-19. Some clones are missing from TCRdb's copy, which holds only in-frame ones; the method was immunoSEQ multiplex PCR. The profile shows 120,000 or so clones, approximately 77% of them singletons. The sample consisted of peripheral blood. All receptors derive from a human donor in a cohort sampled during active COVID-19. Both conserved end residues are part of each CDR3. Fields, in order: V gene, clone size, D gene, J gene, CDR3 protein, CDR3 DNA. The D gene is left open where the match is weak. Some rows have no size entry. The others give once, few or many, or a class for an expanded clone.

>TRBV12-5|-|TRBD1|TRBJ1-4
CASGLVRGTGREKLFF
TGTGCTAGTGGTTTGGTACGAGGGACAGGGAGGGAAAAACTGTTTTTT
>TRBV29-1|-|-|TRBJ1-2
CSVASYGYTF
TGCAGTGTGGCCTCCTATGGCTACACCTTC
>TRBV11-2|-|TRBD1|TRBJ1-4
CASSLSTGQGDEKLFF
TGTGCCAGCAGCTTATCCACGGGACAGGGGGATGAAAAACTGTTTTTT
>TRBV27|-|-|TRBJ1-6
CASSLRLGSSYNSPLHF
TGTGCCAGCAGTTTAAGGTTGGGGAGCTCCTATAATTCACCCCTCCACTTT
>TRBV2|-|TRBD1|TRBJ1-4
CASSGQTGTNEKLFF
TGTGCCAGCAGTGGCCAGACAGGGACTAATGAAAAACTGTTTTTT
>TRBV5-5|-|TRBD1|TRBJ1-2
CASSSRGQGLGNTF
TGTGCCAGCAGCTCGCGAGGACAGGGCCTTGGCAACACCTTC
>TRBV4-1|-|TRBD1|TRBJ2-7
CASSQDMQGAGQYF
TGCGCCAGCAGCCAAGATATGCAGGGGGCTGGGCAGTACTTC
>TRBV29-1|once|TRBD1|TRBJ2-7
CSVERGQGGTYEQYF
TGCAGCGTTGAGAGGGGACAGGGAGGGACCTACGAGCAGTACTTC
>TRBV7-9|-|TRBD1|TRBJ2-7
CASSSGDRGEQYF
TGTGCCAGCAGCTCGGGGGACAGGGGCGAGCAGTACTTC
>TRBV5-8|few|TRBD1|TRBJ1-2
CASSLQGSYGYTF
TGTGCCAGCAGCTTACAGGGGTCCTATGGCTACACCTTC
>TRBV7-8|-|TRBD1|TRBJ2-3
CASQGNIHPGQGVDTQYF
TGTGCCAGTCAGGGGAACATCCACCCGGGACAGGGAGTGGATACGCAGTATTTT
>TRBV7-9|-|-|TRBJ1-2
CASSPAGVHYGYTF
TGTGCCAGCAGCCCGGCGGGGGTTCACTATGGCTACACCTTC
>TRBV5-1|-|-|TRBJ1-1
CASSLQGRGNTEAFF
TGCGCCAGCAGCCTACAGGGACGGGGGAACACTGAAGCTTTCTTT
>TRBV5-1|-|-|TRBJ2-7
CASSLWQSYEQYF
TGCGCCAGCAGCTTGTGGCAGTCCTACGAGCAGTACTTC
>TRBV6-2/TRBV6-3|-|-|TRBJ2-5
CASSYGGGPQETQYF
TGTGCCAGCAGTTACGGCGGGGGCCCCCAAGAGACCCAGTACTTC
>TRBV4-1|-|-|TRBJ2-2
CASSQDPSSTGELFF
TGCGCCAGCAGCCAAGACCCCTCCTCCACCGGGGAGCTGTTTTTT
>TRBV5-4|-|TRBD1|TRBJ2-7
CASSDQRQGPHEQYF
TGTGCCAGCAGCGACCAAAGACAGGGGCCCCACGAGCAGTACTTC
>TRBV27|few|TRBD1|TRBJ2-7
CASSDRDYEQYF
TGTGCCAGCAGCGACAGGGACTACGAGCAGTACTTC
>TRBV7-2|-|TRBD2|TRBJ2-7
CASSPWGAGVLEQYF
TGTGCCAGCAGTCCCTGGGGAGCGGGAGTTCTCGAGCAGTACTTC
>TRBV12-3/TRBV12-4|-|-|TRBJ1-1
CASTLAGSEAFF
TGTGCCAGCACTCTGGCCGGGTCAGAAGCTTTCTTT
>TRBV7-6|-|TRBD1|TRBJ2-7
CASTTGNSYEQYF
TGTGCCAGCACGACAGGGAACTCCTACGAGCAGTACTTC
>TRBV28|-|-|TRBJ2-6
CASSPPGTRGGLSGANVLTF
TGTGCCAGCAGTCCTCCCGGGACAAGGGGAGGGCTCTCTGGGGCCAACGTCCTGACTTTC
>TRBV21-1|-|-|TRBJ1-5
CASSKDRVVQPQHF
TGTGCCAGCAGCAAGGACAGGGTAGTTCAGCCCCAGCATTTT
>TRBV28|-|TRBD2|TRBJ2-7
CASSFGTSGVSYEQYF
TGTGCCAGCAGTTTTGGGACTAGCGGGGTCTCCTACGAGCAGTACTTC
>TRBV20-1|-|TRBD1|TRBJ1-5
CSASDRDYLANQPQHF
TGCAGTGCTAGTGACAGGGACTACCTAGCCAATCAGCCCCAGCATTTT
>TRBV28|-|-|TRBJ2-7
CASRINRAGGLGEQYF
TGTGCCAGCAGGATCAACCGCGCAGGGGGGCTGGGCGAGCAGTACTTC
>TRBV24-1|-|-|TRBJ2-3
CATSEAGLSTDTQYF
TGTGCCACCAGTGAAGCAGGACTTAGCACAGATACGCAGTATTTT
>TRBV9|once|TRBD2|TRBJ2-6
CASSAGGSGANVLTF
TGTGCCAGCAGCGCCGGCGGGAGCGGGGCCAACGTCCTGACTTTC
>TRBV18|-|-|TRBJ2-7
CASSPLTGEGEQYF
TGTGCCAGCTCACCCTTGACGGGAGAGGGAGAGCAGTACTTC
>TRBV12-3/TRBV12-4|-|-|TRBJ2-7
CASSIQGYEQYF
TGTGCCAGCAGTATACAGGGCTACGAGCAGTACTTC
>TRBV4-2|-|-|TRBJ1-6
CASSPGARNSPLHF
TGTGCCAGCAGCCCTGGGGCACGGAATTCACCCCTCCACTTT
>TRBV27|-|TRBD2|TRBJ2-7
CASSLFRGAYEQYF
TGTGCCAGCAGTTTATTTCGGGGGGCCTACGAGCAGTACTTC
>TRBV2|-|-|TRBJ2-1
CASSENAVSYNEQFF
TGTGCCAGCAGTGAGAACGCGGTCTCCTACAATGAGCAGTTCTTC
>TRBV18|once|-|TRBJ2-7
CASSPKSDTYEQYF
TGTGCCAGCTCACCAAAATCGGACACGTACGAGCAGTACTTC
>TRBV3-1/TRBV3-2|-|-|TRBJ1-1
CASSQGRFITEAFF
TGTGCCAGCAGCCAAGGTCGGTTTATCACTGAAGCTTTCTTT
>TRBV6-6|-|TRBD1|TRBJ1-1
CASSRPELSRDRGPTEAFF
TGTGCCAGCAGTCGACCCGAACTCTCCCGGGACAGGGGGCCCACTGAAGCTTTCTTT
>TRBV30|-|-|TRBJ2-7
CAWSVRLADEQYF
TGTGCCTGGAGTGTACGTTTGGCAGACGAGCAGTACTTC
>TRBV10-2|-|TRBD1|TRBJ2-7
CATGDRAHEQYF
TGCGCCACCGGGGACAGGGCCCACGAGCAGTACTTC
>TRBV5-6|few|-|TRBJ2-1
CASSFIGSSYNEQFF
TGTGCCAGCAGCTTCATCGGGAGCTCCTACAATGAGCAGTTCTTC
>TRBV28|-|TRBD1|TRBJ2-7
CASSPRDRAWSGEQYF
TGTGCCAGCAGTCCCCGGGACAGGGCTTGGTCGGGCGAGCAGTACTTC
>TRBV6-6|-|TRBD1|TRBJ1-2
CASSYEQGAGSGYTF
TGTGCCAGCAGTTACGAACAGGGGGCAGGTTCCGGCTACACCTTC
>TRBV5-1|-|-|TRBJ1-2
CASSSGYGYTF
TGCGCCAGCAGCTCGGGTTATGGCTACACCTTC
>TRBV7-8|-|-|TRBJ1-1
CASSYRTDHNEAFF
TGTGCCAGCAGCTACAGGACAGACCACAATGAAGCTTTCTTT
>TRBV14|-|-|TRBJ2-7
CASSQERGQYF
TGTGCCAGCAGCCAAGAACGGGGGCAGTACTTC
>TRBV2|-|TRBD2|TRBJ2-1
CASIKELAGGLSYNEQFF
TGTGCCAGCATCAAAGAACTAGCGGGAGGGCTTTCCTACAATGAGCAGTTCTTC
>TRBV28|-|TRBD1|TRBJ2-3
CASNHPPGQGINTDTQYF
TGTGCCAGCAATCACCCCCCGGGACAGGGGATTAACACAGATACGCAGTATTTT
>TRBV7-7|-|-|TRBJ2-7
CASSLEGAEQYF
TGTGCTAGCAGCTTAGAAGGAGCTGAGCAGTACTTC
>TRBV11-2|-|TRBD2|TRBJ2-7
CASSTPASSGSYEQYF
TGTGCCAGCAGCACCCCGGCGTCTAGCGGGTCATACGAGCAGTACTTC
>TRBV21-1|-|-|TRBJ2-7
CASSKCGKWDEQYF
TGTGCCAGCAGCAAATGCGGCAAGTGGGACGAGCAGTACTTC
>TRBV25-1|-|-|TRBJ2-7
CASSEFVGAYEQYF
TGTGCCAGCAGTGAATTTGTAGGAGCCTACGAGCAGTACTTC
>TRBV7-6|few|-|TRBJ1-1
CASGMGAEVTEAFF
TGTGCCAGCGGGATGGGCGCGGAGGTCACTGAAGCTTTCTTT
>TRBV6-1|-|TRBD1|TRBJ1-2
CASSEVGQGPRYGYTF
TGTGCCAGCAGTGAAGTGGGACAGGGCCCTCGGTATGGCTACACCTTC
>TRBV19|-|TRBD2|TRBJ2-7
CASSTGLAGGAYEQYF
TGTGCCAGTAGTACGGGACTAGCGGGGGGCGCCTACGAGCAGTACTTC